The next 2 T cell receptor beta chains were all read from a single sample in a study of CD4 T cells in relation to SARS-CoV-2 and coronaviruses. Clones were read by immunoSEQ multiplex PCR, and TCRdb kept only the in-frame ones, dropping some. The profile shows 30,000 to 45,000 clones, over 75% of them singletons. The specimen sequenced was memory CD4+ T cells from PBMCs. Receptors were obtained from an adult with COVID-19.

The chain links TRBV6-6 to TRBJ2-4; possibly TRBD2 for D (5 bases). Germline loops: CDR1 MNHNY, CDR2 SVGAGI (reference sequence). CDR3 length: 15 residues. Trimming removed 4 bases at V and 3 bases at J, with 13 bases between. The CDR3 nucleotides are TGTGCCAGCAGTTTAGAGGGAGTAGGCAAAAACATTCAGTACTTC. This codes for CASSLEGVGKNIQYF.

This chain connects TRBV5-4 to TRBJ2-3; no definite D call. Per germline, CDR1 SGHNT and CDR2 YYREEE (reference sequence). V lost 4 bases, J lost 0 bases, and 9 bases lay in between. CDR3 length: 14 amino acids. Here the CDR3 DNA reads TGTGCCAGCAGCCCAGGTCCCAGCACAGATACGCAGTATTTT. Translation: CASSPGPSTDTQYF.